Included here is one T cell receptor (beta chain) sequence, with context. This entry belongs to a study of cytomegalovirus exposure and HLA in healthy donors. The study ran its PCR with 60 Vbeta and 13 Jbeta primers. Sequencing was performed with immunoSEQ multiplex PCR; in TCRdb, only in-frame clones are kept and a portion is missing. The sample lists roughly 150,000 clones, about 80% occurring once. This CDR3 contains 16 residues. The germline V gene encodes CDR1 SGDLS and CDR2 YYNGEE. Trimming cost V 3 bases and J 0 bases, with 13 bases left between them. This clonotype was sampled from a woman in her 30s in good health and CMV-seronegative. Input material: PBMCs. The chain has TRBV9 and TRBJ1-3, with D tentatively TRBD1 (6 bases). The CDR3 sequence is CASSALDSYSGNTIYF. CDR3 in DNA: TGTGCCAGCAGCGCGCTGGACAGCTACTCTGGAAACACCATATATTTT.